This TCR beta chain originates from a study of cytomegalovirus exposure and HLA in healthy donors (dated by TCRdb to 2015 to 2018). For the wider study: An earlier analysis of a few hundred of the donors reported about 260 Gb of sequence data and around 110 million unique TCR beta sequences obtained from 150 million to 200 million T cells. Every repertoire in the discovery cohort had been generated on one and the same sequencing platform. Donor age, sex, ethnicity and CMV serostatus were compiled alongside the repertoire data. A later analysis re-analyzed previously published TCR beta repertoires from 660 or so donors and added high-resolution HLA genotyping to study TCR occurrence patterns. High-throughput TCR immunosequencing, statistical association of individual TCRs with disease status, and machine learning were combined to predict cytomegalovirus infection status. Roughly 5 DR-DQ haplotypes were handled as single units for association and clustering, since linkage in the cohort was strong. In an earlier analysis of 500 to 650 of the donors, high-throughput TCR beta sequencing was used to judge whether each TCR beta V gene segment behaved as functional or pseudogenic. Besides the first cohort of more than 650 subjects, a separate validation cohort made up of over 95 different subjects was used. The study aimed to test whether cataloging public T cell receptors could reveal signatures of past pathogen exposure. Genome-wide SNP genotypes for about three fifths of the roughly 670 donors were used in a later genetic analysis, which treated that subset as a discovery cohort. Across some 400 genotyped donors of the cohort, an average of about 240,000 unique TCR beta nucleotide sequences per donor were sequenced, and roughly 20% of those sequences were non-productive. Typing coverage differed by locus: A, B, C, DRB1 and DQB1 were typed in roughly 620-640 donors, DQA1 in 522, DPA1 in around 580, and DPB1 in 472. Using immunosequencing, the study profiled T cell repertoires from roughly 650 subjects and related those repertoires to cytomegalovirus serostatus. Among the roughly 410 genotyped donors, roughly 80% belonged to the genetic ancestry cluster associated with self-reported Caucasian donors. HLA typing covered class I and class II loci at four-digit resolution. Rather than drawing on any new phenotypic data, the later analysis identified candidate immune exposures from TCR beta sequences and the way those sequences occurred across donors. Roughly 290 gigabases of sequencing data and around 80 million unique TCR sequences made up an early release that covered 500 to 700 HLA-typed donors. What the authors observed across the whole study: According to a later analysis, parvovirus B19, influenza, CMV and Epstein-Barr virus appeared linked to several top co-occurrence clusters. Because some donors lacked HLA typing at each locus, the association tests relied only on the typed subset. Because the 87-base-pair reads could not distinguish some IMGT-functional V segments, including TRBV6-2 and TRBV6-3, those segments were excluded. Correlated functional status among segregating V segments might be attributable to linkage disequilibrium, but an unknown experimental factor could not be ruled out. The cohort was sequenced for TCR beta chains only, and without alpha or paired-chain data the features that could be detected were limited. According to a later genetic analysis, donors in an Asian-associated ancestry cluster had fewer N-insertions in productive TCRs than the approximately 650-donor mean. Presence/absence analyses assumed roughly uniform sequencing depth across donors, an assumption that may not hold. According to a later analysis, TCR association rates differed among HLA loci, with DRB1 alleles showing the most associated TCRs and HLA-C alleles showing the fewest. The study listed 170 or so TCR beta chains as associated with cytomegalovirus. CMV serostatus was the only immune exposure information available for the cohort. A few of the identified cytomegalovirus-associated TCR beta chains were confirmed in vitro to be specific for cytomegalovirus antigens. Most TCR sequences were observed very rarely across donors, whereas some public TCRs were present in many individuals. Most CMV-associated TCR beta chains appeared to be HLA-restricted in a later analysis, and the HLA associations seemed to be driven largely by CMV exposure. In an earlier analysis of about 600 of the donors, most TCR beta V segments appeared in productive rearrangements about 87% or about 30% of the time, broadly matching IMGT annotations. The earlier analysis of nearly 600 of the donors excluded roughly 16 rarely observed V segments, including chromosome 9 orphons, because counts were too low. Cytomegalovirus status was reported to be diagnosed by the classifier with high specificity and sensitivity in both the original and validation cohorts. A further reported finding was that TCR beta sequences accurately predicted the HLA-A and HLA-B alleles for most subjects in the first cohort. A later analysis found that HLA-associated TCR beta chains were more clonally expanded and had lower generation probabilities than equally common non-associated chains. At a false discovery rate of 0.05, a later analysis linked approximately 18,000 TCR beta sequences to specific HLA alleles. A later genetic analysis associated a missense DCLRE1C variant with V-gene and J-gene trimming of TCR beta chains, and an independent cohort replicated the association. When HLA alleles, especially DR and DQ, strongly co-occurred, attributing TCR associations to individual alleles was difficult. It was suggested by the authors that the approach could potentially be generalized to other disease states and immunological phenotypes. A group of highly shared sequence variants was considered likely to be a technical artifact of the sequencing pipeline.

From the cysteine through the phenylalanine, the CDR3 covers 15 amino acids. Only CDR3 DNA remains: 45 bases, in frame from the first base. V is pared back by 2 bases and J by 5 bases, with 16 bases lying between the germline termini. CDR1 and CDR2 are drawn from the germline V gene: MGHRA, YSYEKL. The method behind the library was the immunoSEQ multiplex PCR assay. For the multiplex PCR, a mixture combining 60 forward primers for TCR Vbeta segments and 13 reverse primers for TCR Jbeta segments was used. Amplification of the CDR3 region of rearranged TCR beta genes was performed with a multiplex PCR assay on genomic DNA. The amplified TCR beta libraries were sequenced on the Illumina HiSeq System as 87-base-pair reads. In the original analysis: A later analysis tallied tens of millions of unique TCR beta chains across the 660 or so repertoires, and roughly 11 million of those chains were shared by two or more donors. A nearest-neighbor algorithm error-corrected the raw reads and collapsed the reads into unique sequences, merging closely related sequences to remove PCR and sequencing errors. To assign V, D and J gene segments, CDR3 sequences were aligned to IMGT reference sequences. For a sequence to be retained, at least a six-nucleotide match to both a V gene segment and a J gene segment was required. Rearrangements were classified as productive when the CDR3 lacked stop codons and remained in frame with V and J, and all other rearrangements were classified as non-productive. Following IMGT convention, CDR3 was defined as the stretch from the second conserved V-encoded cysteine up to the conserved J-encoded phenylalanine. The earlier analysis of 500 to 600 of the donors excluded sequences that lacked an unambiguous match to a single V gene segment. In an earlier analysis of 587 of the donors, V segments were called functional above 56.7% productive rearrangements and were called segregating when the between-donor standard deviation exceeded 5%. A statistical classification framework was built to diagnose cytomegalovirus status from the catalog of TCR beta chain sequences. A later analysis assigned V and J genes by comparing TCR nucleotide sequences with IMGT/GENE-DB human TR gene sequences. A later analysis assigned CDR3 sequences and most-parsimonious VDJ recombination scenarios with the TCRdist pipeline. In a later analysis, every TCR beta chain was defined by the combination of its CDR3 amino acid sequence and its V-gene family, and reads without a unique V-gene family were dropped. In a later analysis, fewer than 600 highly shared, low-generation-probability nucleotide sequences were removed to address suspected cross-contamination and a sequencing artifact. For each public chain, a later analysis derived a clonal expansion index from normalized ranks of inferred template counts within each repertoire. In a later analysis, generation probabilities were computed using a VDJ recombination model fitted to out-of-frame rearrangements, and the results were checked against IGoR. In a later analysis, hypergeometric tests were used to score TCR-TCR, TCR-HLA and TCR-CMV co-occurrence, with a repertoire-size bias correction applied to TCR pairs. To estimate false discovery rates, a later analysis permuted the HLA or CMV assignments 20 times. In a later analysis, co-occurring TCRs were grouped using DBSCAN, and TCRdist sequence similarity was added for clustering within HLA-allele-positive subsets. Repertoires with fewer than 30,000 or more than 120,000 public chains, plus five repertoires with anomalous nucleotide sharing, were excluded from co-occurrence clustering. TCRdb holds this immuneACCESS table with in-frame rearrangements only. Some clones are missing; in checked studies, unresolved V genes explain under half, and the rest has no known cause. V and J calls and clone size come straight from that table; D and trimming were deduced from the DNA. A total of approximately 69,000 clones appear in this sample, about 74% of them only once. The ten top clones hold about a fifth of the sample.

The cohort was made up of 500 to 800 healthy bone marrow donors. At the time of sampling, every cohort member was nominally healthy, though immune exposures that went unrecorded were likely present. The donor tested CMV seropositive and was one of the 289 seropositive cohort members. Each donor provided a peripheral blood sample, and peripheral blood mononuclear cells were used for TCR beta sequencing. The Qiagen DNeasy Blood Extraction Kit was used to extract genomic DNA from the blood cell samples. Remarks on this clone: This clone's antigen is unknown. The input lacks base qualities; no much larger clone sits a single base away.

This receptor chain uses TRBV4-1 and TRBJ2-7, with a weak D call of TRBD2 (5 bases match). Sequencing input: PBMCs. This sequence originates from a woman in her 30s in good health and CMV-seropositive. The CDR3 region: CASSQYGILFDEQYF. The sequenced DNA is TGCGCCAGCAGCCAATACGGGATCCTTTTCGACGAGCAGTACTTC.